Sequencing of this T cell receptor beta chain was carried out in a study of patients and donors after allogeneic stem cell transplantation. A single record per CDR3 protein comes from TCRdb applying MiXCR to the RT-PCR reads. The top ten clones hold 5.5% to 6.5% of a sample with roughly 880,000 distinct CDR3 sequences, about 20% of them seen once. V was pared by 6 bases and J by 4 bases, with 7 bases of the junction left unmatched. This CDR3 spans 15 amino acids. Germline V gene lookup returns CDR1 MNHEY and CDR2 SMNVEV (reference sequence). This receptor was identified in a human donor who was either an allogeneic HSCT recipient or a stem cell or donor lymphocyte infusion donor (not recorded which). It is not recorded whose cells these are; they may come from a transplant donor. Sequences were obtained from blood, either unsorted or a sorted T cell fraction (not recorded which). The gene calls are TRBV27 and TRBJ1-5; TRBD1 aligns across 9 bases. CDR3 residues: CASRTGQGINQPQHF. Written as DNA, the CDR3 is TGTGCCAGCAGAACGGGACAGGGCATAAATCAGCCCCAGCATTTT.